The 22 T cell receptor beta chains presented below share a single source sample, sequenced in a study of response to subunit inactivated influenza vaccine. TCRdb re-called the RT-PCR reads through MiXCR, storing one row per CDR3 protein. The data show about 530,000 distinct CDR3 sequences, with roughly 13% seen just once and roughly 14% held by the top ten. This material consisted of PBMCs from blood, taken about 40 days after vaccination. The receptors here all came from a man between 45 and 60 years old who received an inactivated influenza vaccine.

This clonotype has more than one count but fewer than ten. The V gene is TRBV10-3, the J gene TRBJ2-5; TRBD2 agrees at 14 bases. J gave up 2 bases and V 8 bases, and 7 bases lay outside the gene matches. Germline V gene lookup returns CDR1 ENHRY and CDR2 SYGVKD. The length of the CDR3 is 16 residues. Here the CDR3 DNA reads TGTGCCATCGCCAGGGGGACTAGCGGGAGACAAGAGACCCAGTACTTC. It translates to CAIARGTSGRQETQYF.

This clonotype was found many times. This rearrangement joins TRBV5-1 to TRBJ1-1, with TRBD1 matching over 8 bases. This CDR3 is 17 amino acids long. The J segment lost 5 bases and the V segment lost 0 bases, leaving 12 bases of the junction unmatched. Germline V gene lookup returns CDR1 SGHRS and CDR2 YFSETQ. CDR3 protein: CASSLGQGYPLGTEAFF. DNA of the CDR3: TGCGCCAGCAGCTTGGGACAGGGGTATCCGCTTGGGACTGAAGCTTTCTTT.

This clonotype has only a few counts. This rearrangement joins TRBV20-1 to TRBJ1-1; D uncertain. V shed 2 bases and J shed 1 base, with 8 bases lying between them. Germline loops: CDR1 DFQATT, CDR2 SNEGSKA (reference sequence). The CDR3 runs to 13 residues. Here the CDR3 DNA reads TGCAGTGCTAGAAAGTTCAGGAACACTGAAGCTTTCTTT. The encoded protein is CSARKFRNTEAFF.

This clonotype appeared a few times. The CDR3: CSARDPKETQYF. The CDR3 DNA reads TGCAGTGCTAGAGATCCCAAAGAGACCCAGTACTTC. The chain uses TRBV20-1 and TRBJ2-5; no reliable D call. Trimming took 0 bases from V and 3 from J, leaving 5 bases between them. This CDR3 comprises 12 residues. Per germline, CDR1 DFQATT and CDR2 SNEGSKA (reference sequence).

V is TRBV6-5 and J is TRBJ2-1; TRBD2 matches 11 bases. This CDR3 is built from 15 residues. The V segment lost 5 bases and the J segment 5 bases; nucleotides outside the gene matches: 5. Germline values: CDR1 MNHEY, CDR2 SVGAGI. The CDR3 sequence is CASSILAGDDNEQFF. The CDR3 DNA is TGTGCCAGCAGTATACTAGCGGGAGACGACAATGAGCAGTTCTTC.

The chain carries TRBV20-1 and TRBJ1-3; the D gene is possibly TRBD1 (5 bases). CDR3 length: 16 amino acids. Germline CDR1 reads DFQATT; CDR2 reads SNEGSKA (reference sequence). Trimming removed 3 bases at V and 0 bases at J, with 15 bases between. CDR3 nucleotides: TGCAGTGCTAGGCAGGGAGGAGGGATCTCTGGAAACACCATATATTTT. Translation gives CSARQGGGISGNTIYF.

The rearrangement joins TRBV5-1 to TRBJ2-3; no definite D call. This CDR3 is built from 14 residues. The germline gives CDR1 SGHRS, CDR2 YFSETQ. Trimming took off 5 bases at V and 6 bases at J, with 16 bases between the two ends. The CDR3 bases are TGCGCCAGCAGTCGCGGCCAAGGGCGGGATACGCAGTATTTT. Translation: CASSRGQGRDTQYF.

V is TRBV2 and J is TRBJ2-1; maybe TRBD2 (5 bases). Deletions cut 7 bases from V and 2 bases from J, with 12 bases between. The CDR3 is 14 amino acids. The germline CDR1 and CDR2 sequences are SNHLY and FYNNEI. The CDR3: CASKLDWPYNEQFF. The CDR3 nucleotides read TGTGCCAGCAAATTGGACTGGCCCTACAATGAGCAGTTCTTC.

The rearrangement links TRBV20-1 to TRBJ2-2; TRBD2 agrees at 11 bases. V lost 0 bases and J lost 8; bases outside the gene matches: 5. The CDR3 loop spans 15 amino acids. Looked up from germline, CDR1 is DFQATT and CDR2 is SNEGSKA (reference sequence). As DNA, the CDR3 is TGCAGTGCTAGAGATAGCGGGAGGGCCTCGGGGGAGCTGTTTTTT. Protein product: CSARDSGRASGELFF.

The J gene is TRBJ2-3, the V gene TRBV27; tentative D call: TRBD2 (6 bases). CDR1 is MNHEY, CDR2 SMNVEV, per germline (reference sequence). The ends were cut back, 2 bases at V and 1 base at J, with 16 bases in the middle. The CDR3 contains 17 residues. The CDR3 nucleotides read TGTGCCAGCAGTTTAGTGTTCTGGGAGGATCGCACAGATACGCAGTATTTT. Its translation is CASSLVFWEDRTDTQYF.

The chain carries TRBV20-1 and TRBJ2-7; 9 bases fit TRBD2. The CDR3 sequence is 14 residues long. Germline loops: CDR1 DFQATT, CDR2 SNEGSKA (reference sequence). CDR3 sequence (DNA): TGCAGCACGACCTTAGCGGGAGTGAATCGCGAGCAGTACTTC. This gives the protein CSTTLAGVNREQYF.

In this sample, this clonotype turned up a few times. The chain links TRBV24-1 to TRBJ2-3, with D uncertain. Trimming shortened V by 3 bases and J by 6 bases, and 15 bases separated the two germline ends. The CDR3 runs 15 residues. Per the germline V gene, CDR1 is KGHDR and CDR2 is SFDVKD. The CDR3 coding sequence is TGTGCCACCAGTGATACGTCCGGACGTTCGGATACGCAGTATTTT. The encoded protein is CATSDTSGRSDTQYF.

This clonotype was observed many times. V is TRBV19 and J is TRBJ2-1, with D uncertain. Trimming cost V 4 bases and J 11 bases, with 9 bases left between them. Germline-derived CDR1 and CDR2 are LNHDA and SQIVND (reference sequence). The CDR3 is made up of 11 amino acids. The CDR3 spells CASSTSSKQFF. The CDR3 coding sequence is TGTGCCAGTAGTACCAGTTCGAAGCAGTTCTTC. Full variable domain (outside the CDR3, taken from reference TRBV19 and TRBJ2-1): DGGITQSPKYLFRKEGQNVTLSCEQNLNHDAMYWYRQDPGQGLRLIYYSQIVNDFQKGDIAEGYSVSREKKESFPLTVTSAQKNPTAFYLCASSTSSKQFFGPGTRLTVL.

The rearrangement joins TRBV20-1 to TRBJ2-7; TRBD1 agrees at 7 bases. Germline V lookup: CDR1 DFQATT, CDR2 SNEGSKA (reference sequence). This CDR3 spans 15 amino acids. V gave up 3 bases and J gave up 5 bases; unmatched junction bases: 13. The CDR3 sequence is CSASGSRGLPHEQYF. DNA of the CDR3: TGCAGTGCTAGTGGTAGTAGGGGGCTTCCCCACGAGCAGTACTTC.

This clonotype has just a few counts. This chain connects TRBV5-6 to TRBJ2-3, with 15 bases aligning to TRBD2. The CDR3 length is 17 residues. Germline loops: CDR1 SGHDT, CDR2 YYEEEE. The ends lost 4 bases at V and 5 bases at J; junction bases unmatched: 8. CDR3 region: CASSPRTSGRAQDTQYF. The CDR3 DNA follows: TGTGCCAGCAGCCCACGGACTAGCGGGAGGGCCCAAGATACGCAGTATTTT.

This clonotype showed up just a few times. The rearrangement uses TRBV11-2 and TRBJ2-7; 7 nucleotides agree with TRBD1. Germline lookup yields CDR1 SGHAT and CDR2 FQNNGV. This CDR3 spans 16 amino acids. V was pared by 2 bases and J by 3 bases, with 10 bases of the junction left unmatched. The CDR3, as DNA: TGTGCCAGCAGCTTAAACCCGGGACAGAGGATCTACGAGCAGTACTTC. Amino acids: CASSLNPGQRIYEQYF. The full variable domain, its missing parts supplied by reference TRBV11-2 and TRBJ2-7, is EAGVAQSPRYKIIEKRQSVAFWCNPISGHATLYWYQQILGQGPKLLIQFQNNGVVDDSQLPKDRFSAERLKGVDSTLKIQPAKLEDSAVYLCASSLNPGQRIYEQYFGPGTRLTVT.

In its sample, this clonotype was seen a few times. The CDR3 bases are TGTGCCATCGGGGAAGCGGGAGTATTACATGAGCAGTTCTTC. This sequence encodes CAIGEAGVLHEQFF. This sequence joins TRBV10-3 and TRBJ2-1; 8 bases are a match to TRBD2. Germline assignment: CDR1 ENHRY and CDR2 SYGVKD. With V trimmed by 8 bases and J by 8 bases, 11 bases remained unmatched. The CDR3 extends over 14 amino acids.

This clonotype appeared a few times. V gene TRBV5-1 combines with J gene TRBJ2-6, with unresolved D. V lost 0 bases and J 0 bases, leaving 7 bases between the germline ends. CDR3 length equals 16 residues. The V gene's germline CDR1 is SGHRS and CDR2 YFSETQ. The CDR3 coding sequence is TGCGCCAGCAGCTTGGGAGCAAACTCTGGGGCCAACGTCCTGACTTTC. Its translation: CASSLGANSGANVLTF.

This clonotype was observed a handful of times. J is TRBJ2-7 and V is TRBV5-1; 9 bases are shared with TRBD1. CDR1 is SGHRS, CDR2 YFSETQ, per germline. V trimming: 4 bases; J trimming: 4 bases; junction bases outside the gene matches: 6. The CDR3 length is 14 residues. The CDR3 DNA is TGCGCCAGCAGCCTCCGGACAGGGGAATACGAGCAGTACTTC. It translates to CASSLRTGEYEQYF.

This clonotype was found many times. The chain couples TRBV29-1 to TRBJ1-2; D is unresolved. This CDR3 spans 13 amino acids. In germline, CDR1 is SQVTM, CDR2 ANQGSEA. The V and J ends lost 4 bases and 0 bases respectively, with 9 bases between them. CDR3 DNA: TGCAGCGTTGGGATGCTTTCTAACTATGGCTACACCTTC. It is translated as CSVGMLSNYGYTF.

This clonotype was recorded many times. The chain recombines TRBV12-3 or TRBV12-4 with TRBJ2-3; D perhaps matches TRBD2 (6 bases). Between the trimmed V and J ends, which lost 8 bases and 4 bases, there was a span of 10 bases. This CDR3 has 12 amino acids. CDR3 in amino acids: CASLGLPDTQYF. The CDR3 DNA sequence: TGTGCCAGCCTGGGACTCCCAGATACGCAGTATTTT.

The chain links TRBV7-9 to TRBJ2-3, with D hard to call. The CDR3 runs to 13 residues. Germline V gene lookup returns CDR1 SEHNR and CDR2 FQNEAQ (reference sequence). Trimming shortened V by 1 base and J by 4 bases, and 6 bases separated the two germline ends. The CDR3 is CASSLESADTQYF. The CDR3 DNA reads TGTGCCAGCAGCTTAGAGTCGGCAGATACGCAGTATTTT. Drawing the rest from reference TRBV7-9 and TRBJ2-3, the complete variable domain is DTGVSQNPRHKITKRGQNVTFRCDPISEHNRLYWYRQTLGQGPEFLTYFQNEAQLEKSRLLSDRFSAERPKGSFSTLEIQRTEQGDSAMYLCASSLESADTQYFGPGTRLTVL.